The 30 T cell receptor beta chains given below trace back to one sample, sequenced in a study of OX40 agonist ivuxolimab in advanced cancers. Profiling relied on immunoSEQ multiplex PCR, and the TCRdb table lists in-frame clones only, not all of them. This table has some 44,000 clones, 70% to 90% appearing once. Sequenced here: CD4+ or CD8+ T cells sorted from blood, sampled in a trial of the OX40 agonist ivuxolimab. The receptors derive from an adult with an advanced solid tumor such as melanoma, head and neck, liver or kidney cancer.

This sequence joins TRBV13 and TRBJ1-1; no definite D call. From germline, CDR1 is PRHDT and CDR2 FYEKMQ (reference sequence). With 0 bases removed from V and 1 base from J, the gap between germline ends came to 6 bases. CDR3 length equals 14 residues. The CDR3 DNA sequence: TGTGCCAGCAGCTTAGGTTCAGGGAACACTGAAGCTTTCTTT. Its protein is CASSLGSGNTEAFF.

This rearrangement joins TRBV4-1 to TRBJ2-3, with 10 bases matching TRBD1. Germline lookup yields CDR1 MGHRA and CDR2 YSYEKL. This CDR3 region has 17 residues. V gave up 4 bases and J gave up 6 bases; unmatched junction bases: 13. CDR3 DNA sequence: TGCGCCAGCAGCCCCCAGGAGGGGACAGGGGTCCAGGATACGCAGTATTTT. It translates to CASSPQEGTGVQDTQYF.

V gene TRBV29-1 combines with J gene TRBJ2-2, with D perhaps TRBD1 (6 bases). V was shortened by 6 bases and J by 6 bases, with 23 bases between the two germline ends. This CDR3 contains 16 residues. Germline CDR1 is SQVTM and CDR2 is ANQGSEA. Here the CDR3 reads CSVVTDRSTTSGELFF. CDR3 sequence (DNA): TGCAGCGTGGTAACTGACAGGTCGACTACGTCCGGGGAGCTGTTTTTT.

The chain couples TRBV19 to TRBJ2-1, with 7 bases that match TRBD1. The germline V gene has CDR1 LNHDA and CDR2 SQIVND (reference sequence). After removal of 3 bases from V and 3 bases from J, the junction contained 2 bases not matched to a gene. The CDR3 loop spans 14 amino acids. The CDR3 reads CASSMTGNYNEQFF. CDR3 bases: TGTGCCAGTAGTATGACAGGGAACTACAATGAGCAGTTCTTC. Complete variable domain (other parts from reference TRBV19 and TRBJ2-1): DGGITQSPKYLFRKEGQNVTLSCEQNLNHDAMYWYRQDPGQGLRLIYYSQIVNDFQKGDIAEGYSVSREKKESFPLTVTSAQKNPTAFYLCASSMTGNYNEQFFGPGTRLTVL.

This CDR3 reads CASSHSGGHEQYF. In DNA, the CDR3 is TGTGCCAGCAGCCATAGCGGGGGACACGAGCAGTACTTC. The rearrangement joins TRBV7-6 to TRBJ2-7; 9 bases are shared with TRBD2. The germline V gene has CDR1 SGHVS and CDR2 FNYEAQ. V was pared by 5 bases and J by 5 bases, with 4 bases of the junction left unmatched. CDR3 length equals 13 residues.

The chain uses TRBV6-5 and TRBJ2-3, with D possibly being TRBD1 or TRBD2 (5 bases each). The CDR3 spans 16 residues. Germline values: CDR1 MNHEY, CDR2 SVGAGI. V lost 2 bases to trimming and J lost 0 bases, with 12 bases between them. The CDR3 sequence: CASSYGFGASTDTQYF. CDR3 nucleotides: TGTGCCAGCAGTTACGGATTCGGGGCTAGCACAGATACGCAGTATTTT.

CDR3 amino acids: CASSSSKRNPLPQYF. CDR3 DNA sequence: TGCGCCAGCAGCAGTTCTAAGCGGAACCCCCTTCCCCAGTACTTC. The J gene is TRBJ2-4, the V gene TRBV4-3; weak D call: TRBD2 (5 bases). Germline CDR1 is LGHNA and CDR2 is YSLEER. The CDR3 sequence is 15 residues long. The V end lost 5 bases, the J end lost 13 bases, and 24 bases lay between the germline ends.

This chain connects TRBV5-5 to TRBJ1-5, with 8 bases aligning to TRBD1. V was clipped by 4 bases and J by 6 bases; unmatched bases: 0. Germline loops: CDR1 SGHKS, CDR2 YYEKEE (reference sequence). This CDR3 region has 12 residues. This CDR3 reads CASSTGGQPQHF. As DNA, the CDR3 is TGTGCCAGCAGCACAGGGGGTCAGCCCCAGCATTTT.

This chain joins TRBV6-4 and TRBJ1-2; D may be TRBD1 (5 bases). CDR1 is MRHNA, CDR2 SNTAGT, per germline. V shed 6 bases and J shed 8 bases, with 25 bases lying between them. CDR3 length: 16 amino acids. The CDR3 coding sequence is TGTGCCAGCAGCGACACTCCCCAGGGTCATTTACGAGGCTACACCTTC. It codes for CASSDTPQGHLRGYTF.

This chain joins TRBV27 and TRBJ2-3, with 10 nucleotides matching TRBD1. J gave up 5 bases and V 2 bases, and 4 bases lay outside the gene matches. This CDR3 comprises 15 residues. Germline V gene lookup returns CDR1 MNHEY and CDR2 SMNVEV (reference sequence). The CDR3 DNA reads as TGTGCCAGCAGTTTACCCCGGACAGGGGGAGATACGCAGTATTTT. Translating it yields CASSLPRTGGDTQYF.

Of note for this clone: The junction shows a germline mismatch at one end, possibly a read error. The chain carries TRBV11-1 and TRBJ2-1; D remains ambiguous. CDR3 size: 14 residues. From germline, CDR1 is SGHAT and CDR2 FQDESV (reference sequence). The CDR3 bases are TGTGCCAGCAGCTCTCTGGGCTCCAACAATGAGCAGTTCTTC. It is translated as CASSSLGSNNEQFF. Filled out from reference TRBV11-1 and TRBJ2-1, the complete variable domain reads EAEVAQSPRYKITEKSQAVAFWCDPISGHATLYWYRQILGQGPELLVQFQDESVVDDSQLPKDRFSAERLKGVDSTLKIQPAELGDSAMYLCASSSLGSNNEQFFGPGTRLTVL.

This rearrangement joins TRBV9 to TRBJ2-1, with a possible D match to TRBD2 (6 bases). Germline loops: CDR1 SGDLS, CDR2 YYNGEE. This CDR3 has 14 residues. V lost 0 bases and J lost 6, with 10 bases in between. The CDR3 nucleotides are TGTGCCAGCAGCGTAGGGGACGGGGGCAATGAGCAGTTCTTC. Protein sequence: CASSVGDGGNEQFF.

This chain joins TRBV7-9 and TRBJ2-5, with a weak D call TRBD1 (7 bases). V was pared by 5 bases and J by 5 bases, with 21 bases between. The CDR3 consists of 16 residues. The germline CDR1 and CDR2 sequences are SEHNR and FQNEAQ (reference sequence). The CDR3 region is CASSHPLGRGEETQYF. As DNA, the CDR3 is TGTGCCAGCAGCCACCCATTGGGCAGGGGGGAGGAGACCCAGTACTTC.

The V and J genes are TRBV5-1 and TRBJ1-2; no reliable D call. Looked up from germline, CDR1 is SGHRS and CDR2 is YFSETQ. This CDR3 comprises 15 residues. Trimming took off 4 bases at V and 8 bases at J, with 21 bases between the two ends. The CDR3 DNA follows: TGCGCCAGCAGCCTGCGCGGGTCAGACCCTTGGGGCTACACCTTC. It translates to CASSLRGSDPWGYTF.

CDR3 loop: CASSTGSGTEAFF. The CDR3 bases are TGTGCCAGCAGTACAGGGTCGGGCACTGAAGCTTTCTTT. The rearrangement uses TRBV25-1 and TRBJ1-1, with a weak D call TRBD1 (6 bases). The CDR3 sequence is 13 residues long. V lost 5 bases and J lost 4, with 11 bases in between. The germline V gene has CDR1 MGHDK and CDR2 SYGVNS.

The CDR3 protein is CASSRDRGAEQPQHF. DNA for the CDR3: TGTGCCAGCAGTCGGGACAGGGGGGCGGAACAGCCCCAGCATTTT. The chain uses TRBV28 and TRBJ1-5; 11 bases agree with TRBD1. The germline V gene encodes CDR1 MDHEN and CDR2 SYDVKM. V was clipped by 5 bases and J by 7 bases; unmatched bases: 7. The CDR3 totals 15 residues.

The table lists this clone with a count of one. The V and J genes are TRBV29-1 and TRBJ2-1; D is unclear. Germline V gene sequence: CDR1 SQVTM, CDR2 ANQGSEA. CDR3 size: 14 residues. Trimming shortened V by 3 bases and J by 4 bases, and 13 bases separated the two germline ends. The CDR3 DNA follows: TGCAGCGTTGAGGCCCGGGCTTCGTACAATGAGCAGTTCTTC. Translating gives CSVEARASYNEQFF.

V usage is TRBV5-4 and J usage is TRBJ2-2; no reliable D call. Germline lookup yields CDR1 SGHNT and CDR2 YYREEE (reference sequence). V was cut by 2 bases and J by 0 bases, with 11 bases left in between. CDR3 length equals 16 residues. In DNA, the CDR3 is TGTGCCAGCAGCTTAATCCAGCGACCGAACACCGGGGAGCTGTTTTTT. Protein sequence: CASSLIQRPNTGELFF.

The chain employs TRBV4-3 and TRBJ1-2; D possibly corresponds to TRBD1 (6 bases). In germline, CDR1 is LGHNA, CDR2 YSLEER. The V gene lost 2 bases and the J gene lost 7 bases, with 32 bases spanning the gap. The CDR3 has 20 amino acids. This CDR3 reads CASSQPPRGPETGLGAGYTF. CDR3 DNA: TGCGCCAGCAGCCAACCCCCAAGGGGACCGGAAACAGGGTTGGGAGCTGGCTACACCTTC.

In the case of this clone: This sequence may be a read error, since a much larger clone differs from it by one base. This CDR3 is also generated by other DNA sequences in the sample. The chain employs TRBV4-1 and TRBJ2-1; D gene unclear. Germline V gene lookup returns CDR1 MGHRA and CDR2 YSYEKL. There are 13 residues in the CDR3. V was shortened by 3 bases and J by 4 bases, with 7 bases between the two germline ends. Written as DNA, the CDR3 is TGCGCCAGCAGCCAGGATCCGTACAATGAGCAGTTCTTC. This gives the protein CASSQDPYNEQFF.

This clone has a handful of counts. The chain recombines TRBV23-1 with TRBJ1-4; 7 bases match TRBD1. TRBV23-1 is an ORF, and what it does is uncertain. This CDR3 is 20 amino acids long. The V gene end was trimmed by 4 bases and the J gene end by 0 bases; junction bases not matched to a gene: 17. The CDR3 loop is CASSRPLYRDSLTTNEKLFF. The CDR3 DNA is TGCGCCAGCAGTCGCCCGCTCTATCGGGACAGTCTCACAACTAATGAAAAACTGTTTTTT.

This sequence joins TRBV5-6 and TRBJ2-3; D is uncertain. CDR1 is SGHDT and CDR2 is YYEEEE in the germline V gene. Trimming stripped 2 bases from V and 2 bases from J, with 9 bases between. The CDR3 is 14 amino acids. CDR3 in DNA: TGTGCCAGCAGCTTATCGGAAGACACAGATACGCAGTATTTT. This gives the protein CASSLSEDTDTQYF.

The V gene is TRBV6-5, the J gene TRBJ2-5, with D possibly being TRBD2 (7 bases). V was shortened by 6 bases and J by 4 bases, with 18 bases between the two germline ends. The CDR3 consists of 15 residues. CDR1 and CDR2 from the germline V gene are MNHEY and SVGAGI. Written as DNA, the CDR3 is TGTGCCAGCAGCCCAGGCGGGGGCCCAGGAGAGACCCAGTACTTC. Translating it yields CASSPGGGPGETQYF.

V gene TRBV11-3 combines with J gene TRBJ2-1, with TRBD1 matching over 10 bases. Germline assignment: CDR1 SGHNT and CDR2 YENEEA. The CDR3 runs 14 residues. J was trimmed by 5 bases and V by 8 bases; bases with no gene match: 6. Written as DNA, the CDR3 is TGTGCCAGCTCCTGGGACAGGGGAAACAATGAGCAGTTCTTC. Its protein product is CASSWDRGNNEQFF. The entire variable domain, with the rest obtained from reference TRBV11-3 and TRBJ2-1, is as follows: EAGVVQSPRYKIIEKKQPVAFWCNPISGHNTLYWYLQNLGQGPELLIRYENEEAVDDSQLPKDRFSAERLKGVDSTLKIQPAELGDSAVYLCASSWDRGNNEQFFGPGTRLTVL.

The chain is built from TRBV6-1 and TRBJ1-2; D is ambiguous. CDR1 MNHNS and CDR2 SASEGT come from the germline V gene. Trimming took 6 bases from V and 6 from J, leaving 14 bases between them. The CDR3 totals 13 residues. The CDR3 spells CASRVPGEDGYTF. DNA of the CDR3: TGTGCCAGCAGGGTACCGGGCGAGGATGGCTACACCTTC.

As regards this clone: An end of the junction does not agree with germline; a read error may underlie this. The chain recombines TRBV5-4 with TRBJ2-5, with D tentatively TRBD2 (5 bases). This CDR3 spans 15 amino acids. Germline-derived CDR1 and CDR2 are SGHNT and YYREEE (reference sequence). CDR3 nucleotide sequence: TGCGCCAGCAGCCTAGCCCTCGGGCGCCAAGAGACCCAGTACTTC. It yields the protein CASSLALGRQETQYF.

The rearrangement joins TRBV5-1 to TRBJ2-7; D ambiguous. Trimming removed 0 bases at V and 3 bases at J, with 13 bases between. The CDR3 spans 15 residues. The germline V gene encodes CDR1 SGHRS and CDR2 YFSETQ. CDR3 nucleotide sequence: TGCGCCAGCAGCTTGGCCTTGGGTGGCGGCTACGAGCAGTACTTC. It specifies CASSLALGGGYEQYF.

The gene calls are TRBV28 and TRBJ1-5; 10 bases map to TRBD1. J gave up 3 bases and V 0 bases, and 2 bases lay outside the gene matches. In germline, CDR1 is MDHEN, CDR2 SYDVKM. The CDR3 loop spans 16 amino acids. The CDR3 nucleotides are TGTGCCAGCAGTTTATGGGGGACAGGGGTCAATCAGCCCCAGCATTTT. Translated: CASSLWGTGVNQPQHF. Based on the CDR3 plus reference TRBV28 and TRBJ1-5, the full variable domain is DVKVTQSSRYLVKRTGEKVFLECVQDMDHENMFWYRQDPGLGLRLIYFSYDVKMKEKGDIPEGYSVSREKKERFSLILESASTNQTSMYLCASSLWGTGVNQPQHFGDGTRLSIL.

The V and J genes are TRBV25-1 and TRBJ2-7; 8 nucleotides agree with TRBD1. Germline V gene lookup returns CDR1 MGHDK and CDR2 SYGVNS. The CDR3 spans 16 residues. V trimming: 6 bases; J trimming: 3 bases; junction bases outside the gene matches: 13. This CDR3 reads CASSSRRDRNRYEQYF. The DNA for the CDR3 is TGTGCCAGCAGCTCTCGCCGGGACAGGAATCGCTACGAGCAGTACTTC.

The chain carries TRBV6-1 and TRBJ1-6; tentatively, D is TRBD1 (6 bases). The germline V and J ends were trimmed by 2 bases and 1 base, with 9 bases remaining between them. Germline V gives CDR1 MNHNS, CDR2 SASEGT. The CDR3 sequence is 16 residues long. CDR3 residues: CASSELDRSYNSPLHF. DNA of the CDR3: TGTGCCAGCAGTGAACTCGACAGGTCCTATAATTCACCCCTCCACTTT.